The 7 T cell receptor beta chains listed next were all sequenced from one sample in a study of blood T cell repertoires in COVID-19. Produced via immunoSEQ multiplex PCR; TCRdb's table is partial and in-frame only. Here the sample spans 150,000 or so clones, more than 85% being singletons. Specimen: peripheral blood. The source is a man younger than 35 with acute or convalescent COVID-19.

The V gene is TRBV29-1, the J gene TRBJ2-3, with a tentative D call TRBD1 (5 bases). The germline gives CDR1 SQVTM, CDR2 ANQGSEA. Deletions cut 0 bases from V and 6 bases from J, with 13 bases between. The CDR3 consists of 14 residues. CDR3 sequence (DNA): TGCAGCGTTGAAGATTCAACAGGTTTGGATACGCAGTATTTT. Protein: CSVEDSTGLDTQYF.

J is TRBJ2-5 and V is TRBV25-1, with D possibly being TRBD2 (7 bases). The germline V gene has CDR1 MGHDK and CDR2 SYGVNS. Deletions cut 1 base from V and 5 bases from J, with 20 bases between. This CDR3 comprises 17 residues. The CDR3 region has the DNA TGTGCCAGCAGTGAATCTGCGGGGGCTGGTCAGTGGGAGACCCAGTACTTC. Translating it yields CASSESAGAGQWETQYF. The variable domain in full, with the rest retrieved from reference TRBV25-1 and TRBJ2-5, is EADIYQTPRYLVIGTGKKITLECSQTMGHDKMYWYQQDPGMELHLIHYSYGVNSTEKGDLSSESTVSRIRTEHFPLTLESARPSHTSQYLCASSESAGAGQWETQYFGPGTRLLVL.

The chain carries TRBV18 and TRBJ2-7; 7 bases fit TRBD1. V trimming: 6 bases; J trimming: 6 bases; junction bases outside the gene matches: 11. This CDR3 is 14 amino acids long. In germline, CDR1 is KGHSH, CDR2 LQKENI. CDR3 nucleotides: TGTGCCAGCTCGAGTAAGACAGGGCATCGCGAGCAGTACTTC. As protein: CASSSKTGHREQYF.

The chain couples TRBV5-1 to TRBJ1-1; no clear D gene. The V gene lost 0 bases and the J gene lost 5 bases, with 5 bases spanning the gap. CDR3 length: 12 amino acids. Germline-derived CDR1 and CDR2 are SGHRS and YFSETQ. CDR3 loop: CASSLGRTEAFF. DNA for the CDR3: TGCGCCAGCAGCTTGGGTCGTACTGAAGCTTTCTTT.

Only a few counts were recorded for this clone. The V gene is TRBV20-1, the J gene TRBJ1-2; D might be TRBD1 (6 bases). The CDR3 runs to 11 residues. Trimming removed 1 base at V and 10 bases at J, with 10 bases between. Germline V gene lookup returns CDR1 DFQATT and CDR2 SNEGSKA (reference sequence). Here the CDR3 reads CSARAPGVYTF. Here the CDR3 DNA reads TGCAGTGCTAGAGCCCCAGGGGTCTACACCTTC.

The chain links TRBV2 to TRBJ2-2; D is unclear. Germline values: CDR1 SNHLY, CDR2 FYNNEI. The CDR3 consists of 18 residues. Trimming removed 7 bases from V and 2 bases from J, with 23 bases in between. The CDR3, as DNA: TGTGCCAGCACGAGAAGGCTGCTGGAGTCTTCAAACACCGGGGAGCTGTTTTTT. It is translated as CASTRRLLESSNTGELFF. Combining the CDR3 with reference TRBV2 and TRBJ2-2 gives the whole variable domain EPEVTQTPSHQVTQMGQEVILRCVPISNHLYFYWYRQILGQKVEFLVSFYNNEISEKSEIFDDQFSVERPDGSNFTLKIRSTKLEDSAMYFCASTRRLLESSNTGELFFGEGSRLTVL.

The chain employs TRBV19 and TRBJ1-1, with a weak D call TRBD1 (5 bases). V was cut by 6 bases and J by 4 bases, with 12 bases left in between. Germline CDR1 and CDR2: LNHDA and SQIVND (reference sequence). This CDR3 contains 13 residues. The chain's CDR3 is CASSKGRVTEAFF. CDR3 nucleotides: TGTGCCAGTAGCAAGGGGCGAGTCACTGAAGCTTTCTTT.